This T cell receptor (beta chain) was profiled in a study of shared clonotypes between healthy human individuals. It was 150 to 200 ng DNA, 25,000 to 35,000 T cell genomes, that sorted-subset replicate PCRs used. The method was immunoSEQ multiplex PCR; TCRdb's version includes in-frame clones alone and lacks a portion of them. The sample carries about a million clones, about 75% recorded once. The sequence was collected from a man younger than 30 in good health. The sequencing input was memory CD4+ T cells sorted from blood. Specified subset: CD45RA-negative fraction.

Here the CDR3 reads CASSVGYGAGRETQYF. Written as DNA, the CDR3 is TGTGCCAGCAGCGTAGGTTACGGGGCAGGGAGGGAGACCCAGTACTTC. The chain couples TRBV9 to TRBJ2-5, with D perhaps matching TRBD2 (6 bases). This CDR3 region has 16 residues. Germline V CDR1 and CDR2: SGDLS, YYNGEE. Trimming took off 0 bases at V and 5 bases at J, with 17 bases between the two ends.